Below, 2 T cell receptor beta chains from the same sample are listed, as sequenced in a study of blood T cell repertoires in COVID-19. The method was immunoSEQ multiplex PCR; TCRdb's version includes in-frame clones alone and lacks a portion of them. The data hold 140,000 or so clones, with more than 80% observed a single time. Material for sequencing was peripheral blood. The origin of the receptors is an elderly woman with acute or convalescent COVID-19.

V and J are TRBV9 and TRBJ1-6; no clear D gene. With 4 bases removed from V and 6 bases from J, the gap between germline ends came to 8 bases. From germline, CDR1 is SGDLS and CDR2 YYNGEE. The CDR3 totals 13 residues. The CDR3, as DNA: TGTGCCAGCAGCTCCTCACTTAATTCACCCCTCCACTTT. This sequence encodes CASSSSLNSPLHF.

This clone has just one count. The chain uses TRBV19 and TRBJ2-4; D is perhaps TRBD2 (5 bases). CDR3 size: 14 residues. Germline V gives CDR1 LNHDA, CDR2 SQIVND (reference sequence). V shed 0 bases and J shed 6 bases, with 9 bases lying between them. The chain's CDR3 is CASSIDRRRNIQYF. As DNA, the CDR3 is TGTGCCAGTAGTATAGACAGGAGGAGAAACATTCAGTACTTC.